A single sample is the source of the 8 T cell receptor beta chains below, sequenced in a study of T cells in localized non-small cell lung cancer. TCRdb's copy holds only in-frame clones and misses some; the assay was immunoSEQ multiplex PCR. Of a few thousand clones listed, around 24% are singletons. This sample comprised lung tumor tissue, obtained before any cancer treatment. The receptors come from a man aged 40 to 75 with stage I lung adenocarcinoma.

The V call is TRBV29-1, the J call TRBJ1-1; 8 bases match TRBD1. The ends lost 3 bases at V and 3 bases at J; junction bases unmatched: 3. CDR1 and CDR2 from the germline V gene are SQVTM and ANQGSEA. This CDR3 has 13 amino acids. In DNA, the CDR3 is TGCAGCGTTGATAAGACAGGGGACACTGAAGCTTTCTTT. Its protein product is CSVDKTGDTEAFF. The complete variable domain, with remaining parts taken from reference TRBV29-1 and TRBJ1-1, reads SAVISQKPSRDICQRGTSLTIQCQVDSQVTMMFWYRQQPGQSLTLIATANQGSEATYESGFVIDKFPISRPNLTFSTLTVSNMSPEDSSIYLCSVDKTGDTEAFFGQGTRLTVV.

The CDR3 sequence is CASSLAARRASAETQYF. The CDR3 coding sequence is TGCGCCAGCAGCTTGGCCGCTAGGAGGGCTTCGGCGGAGACCCAGTACTTC. The chain recombines TRBV5-1 with TRBJ2-5; a weak D match, TRBD2 (6 bases). V was trimmed by 0 bases and J by 5 bases, leaving 20 bases between them. Germline CDR1 is SGHRS and CDR2 is YFSETQ. The length of the CDR3 is 17 residues.

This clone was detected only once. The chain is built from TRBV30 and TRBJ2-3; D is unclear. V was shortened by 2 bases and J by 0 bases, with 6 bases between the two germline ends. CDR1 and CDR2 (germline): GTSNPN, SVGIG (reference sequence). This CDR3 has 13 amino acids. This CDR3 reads CAWSLGSTDTQYF. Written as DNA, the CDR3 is TGTGCCTGGAGTTTAGGGAGCACAGATACGCAGTATTTT.

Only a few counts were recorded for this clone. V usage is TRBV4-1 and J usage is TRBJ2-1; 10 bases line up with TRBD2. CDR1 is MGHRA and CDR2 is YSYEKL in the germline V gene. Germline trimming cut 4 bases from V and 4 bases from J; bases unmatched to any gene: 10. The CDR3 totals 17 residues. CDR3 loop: CASSRALAGMQYNEQFF. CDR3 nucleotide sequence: TGCGCCAGCAGCCGAGCACTAGCGGGAATGCAATACAATGAGCAGTTCTTC.

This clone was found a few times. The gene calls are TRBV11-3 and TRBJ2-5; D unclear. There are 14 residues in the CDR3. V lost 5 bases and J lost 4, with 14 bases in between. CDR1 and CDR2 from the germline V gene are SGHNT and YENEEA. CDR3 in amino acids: CASSPRLTGETQYF. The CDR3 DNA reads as TGTGCCAGCAGCCCCCGCCTGACCGGAGAGACCCAGTACTTC. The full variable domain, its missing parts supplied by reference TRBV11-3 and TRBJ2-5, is EAGVVQSPRYKIIEKKQPVAFWCNPISGHNTLYWYLQNLGQGPELLIRYENEEAVDDSQLPKDRFSAERLKGVDSTLKIQPAELGDSAVYLCASSPRLTGETQYFGPGTRLLVL.

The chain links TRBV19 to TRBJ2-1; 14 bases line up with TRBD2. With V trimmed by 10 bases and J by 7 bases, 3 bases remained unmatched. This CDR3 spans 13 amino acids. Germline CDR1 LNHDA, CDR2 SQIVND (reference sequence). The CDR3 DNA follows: TGTGCCATCGGGACTAGCGGGAGTAATGAGCAGTTCTTC. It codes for CAIGTSGSNEQFF.

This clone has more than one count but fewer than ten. The CDR3 coding sequence is TGCGCCAGCAGGGCCTCAGGAAGGGGAAACACCATATATTTT. This gives the protein CASRASGRGNTIYF. The rearrangement joins TRBV5-1 to TRBJ1-3; D unresolved. CDR1 is SGHRS, CDR2 YFSETQ, per germline. The CDR3 loop spans 14 amino acids. Trimming pared 5 bases from V and 4 bases from J, leaving 13 bases between.

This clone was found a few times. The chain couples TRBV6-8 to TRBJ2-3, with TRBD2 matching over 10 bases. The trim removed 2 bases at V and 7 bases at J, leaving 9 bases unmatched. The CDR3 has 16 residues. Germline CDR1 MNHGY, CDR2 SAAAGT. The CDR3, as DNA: TGTGCCAGCAGTTACGCCCAACTAGCGGGACTTAATACGCAGTATTTT. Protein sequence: CASSYAQLAGLNTQYF.